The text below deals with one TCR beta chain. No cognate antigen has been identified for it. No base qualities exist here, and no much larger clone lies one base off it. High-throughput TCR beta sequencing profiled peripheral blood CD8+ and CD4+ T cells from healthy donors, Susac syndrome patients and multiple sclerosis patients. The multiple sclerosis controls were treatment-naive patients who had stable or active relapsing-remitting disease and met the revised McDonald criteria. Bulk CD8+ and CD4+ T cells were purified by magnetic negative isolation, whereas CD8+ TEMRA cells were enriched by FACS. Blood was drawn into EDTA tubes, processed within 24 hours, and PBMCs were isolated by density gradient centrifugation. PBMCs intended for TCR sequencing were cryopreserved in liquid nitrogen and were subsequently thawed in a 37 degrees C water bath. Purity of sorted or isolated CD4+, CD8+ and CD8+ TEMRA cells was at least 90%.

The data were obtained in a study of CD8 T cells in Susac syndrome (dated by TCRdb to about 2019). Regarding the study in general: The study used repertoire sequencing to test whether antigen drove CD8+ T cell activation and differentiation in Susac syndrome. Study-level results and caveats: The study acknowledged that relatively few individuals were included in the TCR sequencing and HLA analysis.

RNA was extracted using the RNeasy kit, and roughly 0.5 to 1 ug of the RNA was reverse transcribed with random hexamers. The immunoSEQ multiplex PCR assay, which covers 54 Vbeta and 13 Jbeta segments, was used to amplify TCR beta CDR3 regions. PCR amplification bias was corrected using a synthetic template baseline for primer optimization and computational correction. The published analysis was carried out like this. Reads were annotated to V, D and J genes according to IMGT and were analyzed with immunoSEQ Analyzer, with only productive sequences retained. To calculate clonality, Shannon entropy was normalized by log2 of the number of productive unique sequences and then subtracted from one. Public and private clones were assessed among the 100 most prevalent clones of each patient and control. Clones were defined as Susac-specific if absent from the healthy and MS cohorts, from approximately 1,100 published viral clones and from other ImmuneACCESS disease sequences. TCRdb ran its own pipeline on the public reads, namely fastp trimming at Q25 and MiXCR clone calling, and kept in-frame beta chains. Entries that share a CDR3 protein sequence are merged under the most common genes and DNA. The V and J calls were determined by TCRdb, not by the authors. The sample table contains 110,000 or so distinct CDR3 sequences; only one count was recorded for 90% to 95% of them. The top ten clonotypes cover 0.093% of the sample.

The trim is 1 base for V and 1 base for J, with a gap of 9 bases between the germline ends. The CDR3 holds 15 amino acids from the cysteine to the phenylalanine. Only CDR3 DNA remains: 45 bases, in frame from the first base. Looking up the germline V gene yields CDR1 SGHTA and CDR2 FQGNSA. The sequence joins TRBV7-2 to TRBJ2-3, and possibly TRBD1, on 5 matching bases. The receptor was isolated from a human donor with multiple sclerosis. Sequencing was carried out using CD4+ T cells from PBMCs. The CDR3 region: CASSLEVRGTDTQYF. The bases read TGTGCCAGCAGCTTAGAAGTCAGGGGCACAGATACGCAGTATTTT.